One and the same sample provided the 19 T cell receptor beta chains below, sequenced in a study of beta chain features in type 1 diabetes. Broader study findings: All four CD4+ subsets of Type 1 diabetes patients contained TCRB CDR3s that were moderately but significantly shorter.

The antigens for these receptors are not known. Expressed TCRB transcripts were sequenced, since all the RNA that had been isolated was reverse transcribed. The repertoire was sequenced with immunoSEQ multiplex PCR; TCRdb's copy has only in-frame clones and lacks some. In the table there are 150,000 to 200,000 clones, 63% of which are singletons. The sequencing sample was made of naive CD4+ T cells from blood. The receptors were gathered from a man aged 25-45 years with type 1 diabetes.

V and J are TRBV4-3 and TRBJ2-3; D possibly corresponds to TRBD2 (6 bases). The CDR3 totals 13 residues. CDR1 and CDR2 from the germline V gene are LGHNA and YSLEER. Between the trimmed V and J ends, which lost 0 bases and 6 bases, there was a span of 7 bases. The CDR3: CASSQEGGDTQYF. In DNA, the CDR3 is TGCGCCAGCAGCCAAGAAGGAGGGGATACGCAGTATTTT.

The V gene is TRBV5-6, the J gene TRBJ2-1; D unclear. This CDR3 has 16 amino acids. The germline V gene has CDR1 SGHDT and CDR2 YYEEEE. The ends were cut back, 0 bases at V and 0 bases at J, with 10 bases in the middle. CDR3 DNA sequence: TGTGCCAGCAGCTTGGACGCGTTTAGCTCCTACAATGAGCAGTTCTTC. This codes for CASSLDAFSSYNEQFF.

This clone was detected a few times. The chain is built from TRBV11-2 and TRBJ2-5, with 9 bases that match TRBD1. V shed 5 bases and J 4 bases; nucleotides not matched to a gene: 11. Germline loops: CDR1 SGHAT, CDR2 FQNNGV. The CDR3 has 16 residues. The CDR3 loop reads CASSTTRGQGGETQYF. Written as DNA, the CDR3 is TGTGCCAGCAGCACCACTCGGGGACAGGGAGGAGAGACCCAGTACTTC.

V usage is TRBV30 and J usage is TRBJ1-2; D not certain. Germline V gives CDR1 GTSNPN, CDR2 SVGIG (reference sequence). This CDR3 has 12 residues. V was trimmed by 0 bases and J by 8 bases, leaving 10 bases between them. CDR3 residues: CAWSVPLAGYTF. In DNA form, the CDR3 reads TGTGCCTGGAGTGTACCTCTGGCAGGCTACACCTTC.

V and J are TRBV15 and TRBJ1-1; D not resolved. CDR3 size: 15 residues. V lost 0 bases, J lost 0 bases, and 8 bases lay in between. Germline V CDR1 and CDR2: LNHNV, YYDKDF (reference sequence). The CDR3 loop is CATSRETGLNTEAFF. In nucleotides, the CDR3 is TGTGCCACCAGCAGAGAGACGGGCTTGAACACTGAAGCTTTCTTT.

The chain links TRBV28 to TRBJ2-3, with 9 positions matching TRBD2. The CDR3 loop spans 14 amino acids. Trimming took 10 bases from V and 5 from J; bases not matched to a gene: 10. The germline V gene has CDR1 MDHEN and CDR2 SYDVKM. The CDR3 DNA reads TGTGCCACACTAGCGGGTGCCGTGGGAGATACGCAGTATTTT. Its translation is CATLAGAVGDTQYF. Together with reference TRBV28 and TRBJ2-3, the CDR3 gives the full variable domain: DVKVTQSSRYLVKRTGEKVFLECVQDMDHENMFWYRQDPGLGLRLIYFSYDVKMKEKGDIPEGYSVSREKKERFSLILESASTNQTSMYLCATLAGAVGDTQYFGPGTRLTVL.

The rearrangement uses TRBV30 and TRBJ2-7; 11 nucleotides line up with TRBD2. There are 14 residues in the CDR3. J lost 6 bases, V lost 8 bases, and 12 bases had no gene match. CDR1 is GTSNPN, CDR2 SVGIG, per germline (reference sequence). This chain's CDR3 is CASETSGGEGEQYF. The CDR3 region has the DNA TGTGCCAGCGAAACTAGCGGGGGAGAGGGCGAGCAGTACTTC.

The V and J genes are TRBV2 and TRBJ1-5; 10 positions match TRBD1. The trim removed 6 bases at V and 2 bases at J, leaving 4 bases unmatched. CDR3 length: 15 amino acids. The germline V gene encodes CDR1 SNHLY and CDR2 FYNNEI. The CDR3 coding sequence is TGTGCCAGCAGGCCCGGGACAGGGGGCAATCAGCCCCAGCATTTT. Translating gives CASRPGTGGNQPQHF.

The chain joins TRBV9 to TRBJ2-3; D gene unclear. The V gene's germline CDR1 is SGDLS and CDR2 YYNGEE. Trimming removed 0 bases from V and 5 bases from J, with 13 bases in between. CDR3 size: 15 residues. CDR3 region: CASSVGPASGDTQYF. The CDR3 bases are TGTGCCAGCAGCGTAGGCCCAGCGTCGGGAGATACGCAGTATTTT.

The chain has TRBV7-2 and TRBJ2-3, with 12 bases aligning to TRBD1. After removal of 5 bases from V and 14 bases from J, the junction contained 8 bases not matched to a gene. The germline gives CDR1 SGHTA, CDR2 FQGNSA. The CDR3 spans 13 residues. CDR3 in DNA: TGTGCCAGCAGCGCCTCCGGGACAGGGGGCTTGTATTTT. Residues: CASSASGTGGLYF.

The chain combines TRBV30 with TRBJ2-3; TRBD2 matches 10 bases. Germline CDR1 GTSNPN, CDR2 SVGIG (reference sequence). The CDR3 is 18 residues long. V was clipped by 0 bases and J by 0 bases; unmatched bases: 9. CDR3 sequence (DNA): TGTGCCTGGAGTGTTAGTAGGACTAGCGGTCCAAGCACAGATACGCAGTATTTT. Its protein is CAWSVSRTSGPSTDTQYF.

This clone occurred once. The rearrangement joins TRBV7-9 to TRBJ2-3; D call uncertain. Germline values: CDR1 SEHNR, CDR2 FQNEAQ (reference sequence). Trimming took 5 bases from V and 1 from J, leaving 7 bases between them. The CDR3 sequence is 13 residues long. The CDR3 DNA sequence: TGTGCCAGCAGCGCCCTTGGCACAGATACGCAGTATTTT. Translating it yields CASSALGTDTQYF.

In its sample, this clone was seen a few times. The chain employs TRBV23-1 and TRBJ1-1, with TRBD1 as a possible D gene (6 bases). TRBV23-1 is an open reading frame, and its role is uncertain. V shed 10 bases and J shed 0 bases, with 12 bases lying between them. The CDR3 has 13 residues. CDR3 coding DNA: TGCGCCATCCCGGACAGAATGAACACTGAAGCTTTCTTT. This translates into CAIPDRMNTEAFF.

V is TRBV29-1 and J is TRBJ1-2; D may be TRBD1 (5 bases). Germline CDR1 and CDR2: SQVTM and ANQGSEA. V lost 6 bases to trimming and J lost 4 bases, with 12 bases between them. The CDR3 is 12 amino acids. The CDR3 DNA is TGCAGCGTGATCGGGACGGCCTATGGCTACACCTTC. Translation gives CSVIGTAYGYTF.

This CDR3 is CASSVGPFGREKLFF. The CDR3 nucleotides are TGTGCCAGCAGCGTAGGGCCCTTCGGGAGGGAAAAACTGTTTTTT. The chain couples TRBV9 to TRBJ1-4; D not resolved. This CDR3 spans 15 amino acids. Germline V CDR1 and CDR2: SGDLS, YYNGEE. V gave up 0 bases and J gave up 8 bases, with 14 bases separating them. The full variable domain, its missing parts supplied by reference TRBV9 and TRBJ1-4, is DSGVTQTPKHLITATGQRVTLRCSPRSGDLSVYWYQQSLDQGLQFLIQYYNGEERAKGNILERFSAQQFPDLHSELNLSSLELGDSALYFCASSVGPFGREKLFFGSGTQLSVL.

This chain joins TRBV4-1 and TRBJ2-3; weak D call: TRBD2 (5 bases). Trimming took off 0 bases at V and 2 bases at J, with 9 bases between the two ends. This CDR3 region has 15 residues. Germline CDR1 and CDR2: MGHRA and YSYEKL. As DNA, the CDR3 is TGCGCCAGCAGCCAAGAGCAGGACTTCACAGATACGCAGTATTTT. This codes for CASSQEQDFTDTQYF.

The chain is built from TRBV2 and TRBJ1-2; possibly TRBD1 for D (5 bases). The CDR3 consists of 13 residues. CDR1 SNHLY and CDR2 FYNNEI come from the germline V gene. Trimming pared 9 bases from V and 4 bases from J, leaving 15 bases between. CDR3 loop: CASTRDRVYGYTF. The CDR3 DNA is TGTGCCAGTACCAGGGATCGCGTCTATGGCTACACCTTC.

The chain links TRBV25-1 to TRBJ1-6; D remains ambiguous. CDR1 and CDR2 from the germline V gene are MGHDK and SYGVNS. The germline V and J ends were trimmed by 3 bases and 9 bases, with 12 bases remaining between them. This CDR3 contains 14 residues. CDR3 in amino acids: CASSDLGISSPLHF. The CDR3 coding sequence is TGTGCCAGCAGTGACTTGGGAATTAGTTCACCCCTCCACTTT.

The chain recombines TRBV11-2 with TRBJ2-3; no definite D call. In germline, CDR1 is SGHAT, CDR2 FQNNGV. Trimming left V 6 bases short and J 4 bases short, with 11 bases between. The length of the CDR3 is 13 residues. The CDR3 loop reads CASSPALADTQYF. Written as DNA, the CDR3 is TGTGCCAGCAGTCCCGCTTTGGCAGATACGCAGTATTTT. Supplemented by reference TRBV11-2 and TRBJ2-3, the full variable domain reads EAGVAQSPRYKIIEKRQSVAFWCNPISGHATLYWYQQILGQGPKLLIQFQNNGVVDDSQLPKDRFSAERLKGVDSTLKIQPAKLEDSAVYLCASSPALADTQYFGPGTRLTVL.